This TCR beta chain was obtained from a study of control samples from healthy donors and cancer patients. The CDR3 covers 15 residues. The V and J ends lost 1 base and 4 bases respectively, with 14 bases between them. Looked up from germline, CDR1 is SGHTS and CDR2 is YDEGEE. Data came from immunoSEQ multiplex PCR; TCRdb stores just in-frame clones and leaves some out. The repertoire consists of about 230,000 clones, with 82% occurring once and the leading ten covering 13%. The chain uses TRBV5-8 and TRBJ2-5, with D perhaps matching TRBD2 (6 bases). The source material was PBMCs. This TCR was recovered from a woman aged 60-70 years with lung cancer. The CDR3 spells CASSLRLGGRETQYF. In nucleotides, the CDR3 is TGTGCCAGCAGCTTGCGACTGGGAGGACGAGAGACCCAGTACTTC.